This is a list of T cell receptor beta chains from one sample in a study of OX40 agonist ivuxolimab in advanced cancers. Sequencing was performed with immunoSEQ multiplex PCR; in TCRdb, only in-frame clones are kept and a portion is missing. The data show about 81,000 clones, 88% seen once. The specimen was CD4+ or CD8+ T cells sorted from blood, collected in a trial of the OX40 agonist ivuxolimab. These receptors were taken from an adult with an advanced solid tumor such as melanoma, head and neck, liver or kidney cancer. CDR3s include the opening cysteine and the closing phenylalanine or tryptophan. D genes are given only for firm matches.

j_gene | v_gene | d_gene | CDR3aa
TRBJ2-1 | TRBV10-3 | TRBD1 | CAISGAGTGALNEQFF
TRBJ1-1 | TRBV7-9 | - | CASSSILKGSHTEAFF
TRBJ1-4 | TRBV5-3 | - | CARRRDSGTEKLFF
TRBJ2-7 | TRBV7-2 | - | CASSSYVGGPYEQYF
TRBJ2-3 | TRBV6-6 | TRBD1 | CASSRGQGADTQYF
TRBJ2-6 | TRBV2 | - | CASSAPGVAGANVLTF
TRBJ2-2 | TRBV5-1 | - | CASSLSANTGELFF
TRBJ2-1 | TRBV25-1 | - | CASSELGTAFVHEQFF
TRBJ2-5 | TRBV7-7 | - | CASSSSGPQETQYF
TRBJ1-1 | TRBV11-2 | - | CASSFVGGQNTEAFF
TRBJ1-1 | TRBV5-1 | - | CASSPPGGNTEAFF
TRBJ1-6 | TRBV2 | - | CASNSYNSPLHF
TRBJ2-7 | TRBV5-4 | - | CASSGKDLSYEQYF
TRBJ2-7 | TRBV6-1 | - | CASSVPGWEQYF
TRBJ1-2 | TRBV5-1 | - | CASSPGRQSLYGYTF
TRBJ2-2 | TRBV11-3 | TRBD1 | CASSARTGVPGELFF
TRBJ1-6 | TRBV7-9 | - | CASSTDRDRLNSPLHF
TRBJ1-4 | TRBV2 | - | CASIGVRVDEKLFF
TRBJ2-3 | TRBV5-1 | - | CASSLRDTHPDTQYF
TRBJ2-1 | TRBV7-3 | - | CASSFGQEQFF
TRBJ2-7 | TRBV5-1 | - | CASAGGTASYEQYF
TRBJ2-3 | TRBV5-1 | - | CASSREDTQYF
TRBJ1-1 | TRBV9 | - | CASSAPIRDRGNTEAFF
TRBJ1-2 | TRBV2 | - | CASTGLNYGYTF
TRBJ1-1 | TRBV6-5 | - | CASSWDTNTEAFF
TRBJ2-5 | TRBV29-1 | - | CSVEGGPGETQYF
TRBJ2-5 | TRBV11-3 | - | CASSLGRGFATQETQYF
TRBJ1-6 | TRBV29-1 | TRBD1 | CSVVVGGMDSPLHF
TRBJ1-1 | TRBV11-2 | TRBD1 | CASSSGTGSSTEAFF
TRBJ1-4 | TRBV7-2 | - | CASSLVQGTIREKLFF
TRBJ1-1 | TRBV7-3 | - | CAAVRQVEAFF
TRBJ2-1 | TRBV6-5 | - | CASSLDRLSYNEQFF
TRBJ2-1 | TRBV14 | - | CASSRRTGTGSYNEQFF
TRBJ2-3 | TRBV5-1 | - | CASLTGRGAPDTQYF
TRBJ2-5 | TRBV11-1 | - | CASKPLEGVIETQYF
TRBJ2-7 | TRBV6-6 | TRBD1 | CASTGGRGYEQYF
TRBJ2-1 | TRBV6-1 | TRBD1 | CASSLDRGVYNEQFF
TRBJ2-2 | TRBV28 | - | CASRLLENPGELFF
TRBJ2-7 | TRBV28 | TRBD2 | CASAGGHYEQYF
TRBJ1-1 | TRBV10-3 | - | CAISDTVDEAFF
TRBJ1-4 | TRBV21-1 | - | CANGTENEKLFF
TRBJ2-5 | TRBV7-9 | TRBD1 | CASSRGQGETQYF
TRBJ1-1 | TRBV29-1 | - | CSAAEGTNTEAFF
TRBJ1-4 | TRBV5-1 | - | CASSFLAGSDEKLFF
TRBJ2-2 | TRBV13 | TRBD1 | CASSLGAFGQGLNTGELFF
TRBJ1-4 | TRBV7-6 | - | CASSLSHEKLFF
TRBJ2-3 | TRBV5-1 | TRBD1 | CASSPGQGDTQYF
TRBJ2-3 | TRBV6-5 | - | CASSRLVGARGAQYF
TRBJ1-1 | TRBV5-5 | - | CASSLAPGRNTEAFF
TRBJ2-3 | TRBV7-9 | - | CASSLLGPPTDTQYF
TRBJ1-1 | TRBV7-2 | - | CASSPGTTRGAFF
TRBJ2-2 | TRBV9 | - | CASSQNLDRSLNTGELFF
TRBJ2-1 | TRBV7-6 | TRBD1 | CASSFGDRGHEQFF
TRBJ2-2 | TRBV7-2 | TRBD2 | CASSSSGGITGELFF
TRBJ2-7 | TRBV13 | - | CASSSNRLSYEQYF
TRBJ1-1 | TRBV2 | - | CASCYVANTEAFF